The present TCR beta chain was sequenced within a study of cytomegalovirus exposure and HLA in healthy donors. General study findings and limits: Among the CMV-associated chains, three were confirmed in vitro as specific for CMV antigens. Rare TCR sequences predominated, though certain public TCRs were found in many donors.

Libraries were prepared by immunoSEQ multiplex PCR; TCRdb keeps only in-frame clonotypes and omits some of them. Seen here are under 100,000 clones, 95% to 97% observed once, and the top ten hold 0.6% to 0.85%. CDR1 and CDR2 from the germline V gene are SGHNT and YYREEE (reference sequence). The CDR3 is made up of 13 amino acids. V gave up 3 bases and J gave up 5 bases; unmatched junction bases: 4. As for this clone: The antigen is unknown.

This chain connects TRBV5-4 to TRBJ2-7, with 8 bases lining up with TRBD1. This receptor was identified in a man aged 18 to 35 in good health and CMV-seronegative. The specimen sequenced was PBMCs. The DNA of the CDR3 is TGTGCCAGCAGCTCCCGGACAGGGCACGAGCAGTACTTC. Protein: CASSSRTGHEQYF.